Following are 22 T cell receptor beta chains from one sample sequenced in a study of T-cell reconstitution after alpha-beta-depleted transplantation in children. Unique molecular identifiers were used in preparing the TCRbeta library. Each CDR3 protein gets one entry after TCRdb re-called the PCR reads with MiXCR. This sample has a few hundred thousand distinct CDR3 sequences, with about 8.8% found just once. Sequenced here: PBMCs from the stem cell graft donor, sampled from the stem cell graft. Every receptor here comes from a human donor who donated a stem cell graft to a child with SCID.

This clonotype was detected ten times or more. V and J are TRBV2 and TRBJ2-7; TRBD1 agrees at 7 bases. Germline CDR1 reads SNHLY; CDR2 reads FYNNEI. After removal of 5 bases from V and 7 bases from J, the junction contained 8 bases not matched to a gene. The CDR3 loop spans 13 amino acids. In DNA, the CDR3 is TGTGCCAGCAGTCTGACAGGGCTACGGGAGCAGTACTTC. Its protein product is CASSLTGLREQYF.

V usage is TRBV7-9 and J usage is TRBJ2-3, with 10 bases that match TRBD1. CDR3 size: 15 residues. Germline V gives CDR1 SEHNR, CDR2 FQNEAQ (reference sequence). V dropped 4 bases and J dropped 4; count of bases not matched to a gene: 5. CDR3 in amino acids: CASSSGQGGADTQYF. The CDR3 DNA follows: TGTGCCAGCAGCTCCGGACAGGGGGGGGCAGATACGCAGTATTTT.

At least ten counts were recorded for this clonotype. This chain connects TRBV10-3 to TRBJ2-2; D gene ambiguous. V was pared by 3 bases and J by 7 bases, with 9 bases between. There are 13 residues in the CDR3. CDR1 is ENHRY and CDR2 is SYGVKD in the germline V gene. The CDR3 bases are TGTGCCATCAGTGATAGGGTCAGCGGGGAGCTGTTTTTT. Protein product: CAISDRVSGELFF.

This clonotype was found many times. This rearrangement joins TRBV5-1 to TRBJ2-1; 7 bases line up with TRBD1. The length of the CDR3 is 16 residues. The V segment lost 3 bases and the J segment 0 bases; nucleotides outside the gene matches: 6. CDR1 is SGHRS, CDR2 YFSETQ, per germline. CDR3 in amino acids: CASSSLGQSSYNEQFF. CDR3 nucleotides: TGCGCCAGCAGCTCCCTGGGACAGAGCTCCTACAATGAGCAGTTCTTC.

This clonotype was recorded a few times. This chain joins TRBV5-1 and TRBJ2-2; D is ambiguous. The germline CDR1 and CDR2 sequences are SGHRS and YFSETQ. The CDR3 covers 16 residues. The V end was cut by 6 bases, the J end by 1 base, with 16 bases between. CDR3 coding DNA: TGCGCCAGCACCCTCAACTGGGCAGGGAACACCGGGGAGCTGTTTTTT. Amino acids: CASTLNWAGNTGELFF.

Ten or more counts support this clonotype. V usage is TRBV29-1 and J usage is TRBJ1-2, with D maybe TRBD1 (5 bases). V lost 4 bases and J 10 bases, leaving 22 bases between the germline ends. Germline V gene lookup returns CDR1 SQVTM and CDR2 ANQGSEA. There are 14 residues in the CDR3. The CDR3 reads CSVVLRDELWDYTF. CDR3 nucleotides: TGCAGCGTTGTATTGAGGGACGAACTATGGGACTACACCTTC.

This clonotype has ten or more counts. V and J are TRBV20-1 and TRBJ2-7, with TRBD2 matching over 7 bases. With V trimmed by 3 bases and J by 0 bases, 8 bases remained unmatched. This CDR3 contains 15 residues. In germline, CDR1 is DFQATT, CDR2 SNEGSKA (reference sequence). CDR3 protein: CSASDGGGNSYEQYF. CDR3 DNA sequence: TGCAGTGCTAGCGATGGGGGGGGTAACTCCTACGAGCAGTACTTC.

The sample holds many counts of this clonotype. The chain joins TRBV27 to TRBJ1-2, with D unresolved. The CDR3 spans 13 residues. The germline V and J ends were trimmed by 3 bases and 0 bases, with 5 bases remaining between them. The germline V gene encodes CDR1 MNHEY and CDR2 SMNVEV (reference sequence). The CDR3: CASSFSANYGYTF. The DNA of the CDR3 is TGTGCCAGCAGTTTCAGCGCTAACTATGGCTACACCTTC.

In this sample, this clonotype turned up many times. The chain couples TRBV5-1 to TRBJ1-1; D might be TRBD1 (6 bases). Germline loops: CDR1 SGHRS, CDR2 YFSETQ. Trimming stripped 0 bases from V and 2 bases from J, with 14 bases between. The CDR3 covers 16 residues. This CDR3 reads CASSLAGRGPNTEAFF. CDR3 nucleotides: TGCGCCAGCAGCTTGGCCGGCAGGGGCCCAAACACTGAAGCTTTCTTT.

The sample holds many counts of this clonotype. V and J are TRBV6-5 and TRBJ1-4; 7 nucleotides match TRBD1. The CDR3 covers 15 residues. In germline, CDR1 is MNHEY, CDR2 SVGAGI. The trim removed 2 bases at V and 8 bases at J, leaving 8 bases unmatched. CDR3 sequence (DNA): TGTGCCAGCAGTTACGATGGGACAGTAGGAGAAAAACTGTTTTTT. It translates to CASSYDGTVGEKLFF.

This clonotype was counted at least ten times. V and J are TRBV20-1 and TRBJ2-7, with 13 nucleotides matching TRBD2. Germline V gene lookup returns CDR1 DFQATT and CDR2 SNEGSKA (reference sequence). Unmatched junction bases numbered 3, after V lost 3 bases and J lost 4 bases. The CDR3 has 14 amino acids. DNA for the CDR3: TGCAGTGCTAGGACTAGCGGGGGGAGTTACGAGCAGTACTTC. It yields the protein CSARTSGGSYEQYF.

This clonotype has at least ten counts. The rearrangement uses TRBV20-1 and TRBJ1-3; a weak D match, TRBD1 (6 bases). The V end lost 0 bases, the J end lost 0 bases, and 15 bases lay between the germline ends. CDR3 length: 17 amino acids. Germline-derived CDR1 and CDR2 are DFQATT and SNEGSKA (reference sequence). The CDR3 DNA is TGCAGTGCTAGAGATACCGAGGGGGACTACTCTGGAAACACCATATATTTT. Translated, it gives CSARDTEGDYSGNTIYF.

Turning to this clonotype: A much larger clone lies one base from this, so it may be a read error. The chain uses TRBV20-1 and TRBJ1-4, with D possibly matching TRBD1 (6 bases). The germline CDR1 and CDR2 sequences are DFQATT and SNEGSKA (reference sequence). The CDR3 contains 16 residues. The CDR3 DNA follows: TGCTGTGCTAGATCTGGGGGCGTTTCGGCTAATGAAAAACTGTTTTTT. Translating gives CCARSGGVSANEKLFF.

This clonotype was recorded at least ten times. The gene calls are TRBV7-9 and TRBJ1-1; TRBD1 matches at 10 bases. Germline V gene lookup returns CDR1 SEHNR and CDR2 FQNEAQ (reference sequence). The CDR3 loop spans 14 amino acids. The ends lost 0 bases at V and 5 bases at J; junction bases unmatched: 0. CDR3 sequence: CASSLADRGTEAFF. CDR3 sequence (DNA): TGTGCCAGCAGCTTAGCGGACAGGGGGACTGAAGCTTTCTTT.

The chain links TRBV5-1 to TRBJ2-1; weak D call: TRBD1 (6 bases). From germline, CDR1 is SGHRS and CDR2 YFSETQ. The CDR3 loop spans 17 amino acids. V was trimmed by 0 bases and J by 2 bases, leaving 15 bases between them. The CDR3 loop reads CASSLGPTGLPYNEQFF. CDR3 nucleotide sequence: TGCGCCAGCAGCTTGGGGCCTACAGGGCTCCCCTACAATGAGCAGTTCTTC.

This clonotype appeared a single time. The chain carries TRBV4-3 and TRBJ1-1; D is uncertain. CDR1 and CDR2 from the germline V gene are LGHNA and YSLEER. The CDR3 contains 14 residues. Trimming left V 0 bases short and J 5 bases short, with 10 bases between. The CDR3 here is CASSQEGRKTEAFF. Written as DNA, the CDR3 is TGCGCCAGCAGCCAAGAGGGGAGGAAAACTGAAGCTTTCTTT.

The chain carries TRBV5-1 and TRBJ2-7, with D hard to call. V gave up 1 base and J gave up 5 bases, with 10 bases separating them. In germline, CDR1 is SGHRS, CDR2 YFSETQ. The length of the CDR3 is 13 residues. As DNA, the CDR3 is TGCGCCAGCAGCTTGACTACCACAAACGAGCAGTACTTC. It codes for CASSLTTTNEQYF.

This clonotype has at least ten counts. The chain carries TRBV10-3 and TRBJ2-1, with 15 bases that match TRBD2. The CDR3 sequence is 16 residues long. The V gene's germline CDR1 is ENHRY and CDR2 SYGVKD. J was trimmed by 1 base and V by 6 bases; bases with no gene match: 1. CDR3 region: CAIRGTSGGSYNEQFF. CDR3 bases: TGTGCCATCAGGGGGACTAGCGGGGGGTCCTACAATGAGCAGTTCTTC.

In its sample, this clonotype was seen many times. CDR3 DNA sequence: TGCAGTGCTTGGGCAGCGGGACACCCCTACGAGCAGTACTTC. Its translation is CSAWAAGHPYEQYF. V gene TRBV20-1 combines with J gene TRBJ2-7; a possible D gene is TRBD2 (7 bases). The germline V gene encodes CDR1 DFQATT and CDR2 SNEGSKA (reference sequence). This CDR3 region has 14 residues. V gave up 5 bases and J gave up 2 bases, with 16 bases separating them.

Many counts were recorded for this clonotype. The gene calls are TRBV6-1 and TRBJ1-6; 7 nucleotides align to TRBD1. This CDR3 region has 16 residues. CDR1 is MNHNS and CDR2 is SASEGT in the germline V gene. V lost 1 base, J lost 14 bases, and 14 bases stayed unmatched. The CDR3 DNA reads TGTGCCAGCAGTGAAGACTACAGGGGCGGCCCTGTCACCCTCCACTTT. Encoded protein: CASSEDYRGGPVTLHF.

This clonotype has a handful of counts. The chain carries TRBV2 and TRBJ2-7; a weak D match, TRBD1 (6 bases). CDR3 length equals 15 residues. V lost 4 bases and J 2 bases, leaving 15 bases between the germline ends. Germline V gene sequence: CDR1 SNHLY, CDR2 FYNNEI. The CDR3 loop reads CASSATGPLPYEQYF. The CDR3 nucleotides are TGTGCCAGCAGTGCGACAGGACCCCTACCCTACGAGCAGTACTTC.

In its sample, this clonotype was seen many times. V is TRBV10-3 and J is TRBJ2-5; D is tentatively TRBD1 or TRBD2 (6 bases each). The V gene lost 3 bases and the J gene lost 5 bases, with 16 bases spanning the gap. There are 15 residues in the CDR3. Germline V lookup: CDR1 ENHRY, CDR2 SYGVKD. CDR3 bases: TGTGCCATCAGTGAACGGTCGGGGGCCCGGGAGACCCAGTACTTC. It yields the protein CAISERSGARETQYF.